This T cell receptor beta chain was profiled in a study of shared clonotypes between healthy human individuals. The protocol was immunoSEQ multiplex PCR, while the TCRdb copy is restricted to in-frame clones and leaves out a portion. The sample has approximately 700,000 clones, about 80% seen once. CDR3 size: 11 residues. Between the trimmed V and J ends, which lost 7 bases and 3 bases, there was a span of 7 bases. Germline CDR1 SGHRS, CDR2 YFSETQ. Every donor, a Caucasian adult, lived in Nashville, Tennessee. This clone was observed a few times. As yet, its antigen is unknown. General study points: Since donors were few, the genetic and exposure-history diversity represented was limited. In general, naive subsets displayed greater estimated richness than memory subsets did.

The chain joins TRBV5-1 to TRBJ2-5, with D maybe TRBD2 (5 bases). The sequenced sample was memory CD4+ T cells sorted from blood. Subset given: CD45RA-negative fraction. The source is a woman in her thirties in good health. CDR3 DNA: TGCGCCAGCGGGAGCGAAGAGACCCAGTACTTC. It yields the protein CASGSEETQYF. Combining the CDR3 with reference TRBV5-1 and TRBJ2-5 gives the whole variable domain KAGVTQTPRYLIKTRGQQVTLSCSPISGHRSVSWYQQTPGQGLQFLFEYFSETQRNKGNFPGRFSGRQFSNSRSEMNVSTLELGDSALYLCASGSEETQYFGPGTRLLVL.